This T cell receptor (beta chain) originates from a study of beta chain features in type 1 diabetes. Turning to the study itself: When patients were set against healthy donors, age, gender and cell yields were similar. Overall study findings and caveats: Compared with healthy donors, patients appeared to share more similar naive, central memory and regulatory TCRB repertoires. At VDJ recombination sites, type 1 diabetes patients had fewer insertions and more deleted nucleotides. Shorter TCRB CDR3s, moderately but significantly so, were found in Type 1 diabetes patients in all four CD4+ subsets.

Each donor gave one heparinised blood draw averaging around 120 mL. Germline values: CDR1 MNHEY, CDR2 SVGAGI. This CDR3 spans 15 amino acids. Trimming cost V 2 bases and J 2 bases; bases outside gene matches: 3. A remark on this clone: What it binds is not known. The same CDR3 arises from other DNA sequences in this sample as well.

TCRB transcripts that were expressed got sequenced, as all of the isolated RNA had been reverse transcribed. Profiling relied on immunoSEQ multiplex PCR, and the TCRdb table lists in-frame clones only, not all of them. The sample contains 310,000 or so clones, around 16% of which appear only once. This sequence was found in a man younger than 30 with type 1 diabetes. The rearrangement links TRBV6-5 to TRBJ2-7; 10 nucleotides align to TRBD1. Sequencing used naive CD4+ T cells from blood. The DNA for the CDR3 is TGTGCCAGCAGTTACACCGGGACAGGGGCCTACGAGCAGTACTTC. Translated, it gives CASSYTGTGAYEQYF.